This T cell receptor beta chain was recovered during a study of early T cells in non-severe SARS-CoV-2 infection. This clonotype was observed at least ten times. The germline V gene encodes CDR1 KGHSH and CDR2 LQKENI. V lost 1 base and J lost 1, with 10 bases in between. The CDR3 extends over 15 amino acids. TCRdb fed the 5' RACE reads into MiXCR, producing one record per CDR3 protein. In the table there are about 27,000 distinct CDR3 sequences, approximately 4.1% of which are singletons. The sample consisted of whole blood. The sequence was collected from an adult who was a healthcare worker with PCR-confirmed SARS-CoV-2 infection or an uninfected control (not recorded which). The chain employs TRBV18 and TRBJ1-1; D might be TRBD1 (6 bases). This CDR3 is CASSPQSRGNTEAFF. CDR3 DNA: TGTGCCAGCTCACCACAAAGCAGGGGGAACACTGAAGCTTTCTTT.